This record covers a single T cell receptor beta chain. These data belong to a study of cytomegalovirus exposure and HLA in healthy donors. Primers: 60 Vbeta forward and 13 Jbeta reverse. TCRdb's copy holds only in-frame clones and misses some; the assay was immunoSEQ multiplex PCR. This repertoire shows under 250,000 clones, approximately 82% found once; its top ten account for around 4%. The CDR3 runs to 14 residues. The chain links TRBV21-1 to TRBJ2-7; the table's TRBD1 call for D was not verified on the DNA. TRBV21-1 counts as a pseudogene. The sequence was collected from a male donor in good health and CMV-seronegative. The sample was PBMCs. The CDR3 reads CASGQGRLVYEQYF. For the CDR3, the DNA is TGTGCCAGCGGACAGGGAAGGTTGGTATACGAGCAGTACTTC.